What follows is one TCR beta chain and its context. The data derive from a study of cytomegalovirus exposure and HLA in healthy donors. Overall study context: Counted in an early data release were about 80 million unique TCRs from HLA-typed donors.

PCR was performed using 60 Vbeta and 13 Jbeta primers. Clones were read by immunoSEQ multiplex PCR, and TCRdb kept only the in-frame ones, dropping some. The sample shows about 130,000 clones, 72% of them seen only once. The CDR3 has 16 residues. The ends were cut back, 5 bases at V and 5 bases at J, with 18 bases in the middle. CDR1 SEHNR and CDR2 FQNEAQ come from the germline V gene (reference sequence). Healthy bone marrow donors formed the donor group. This receptor was identified in a man aged 45 to 65 in good health and CMV-seropositive. The gene calls are TRBV7-9 and TRBJ1-4; perhaps TRBD1 as D (5 bases). Sequencing was performed on PBMCs. In nucleotides, the CDR3 is TGTGCCAGCAGCCTATTTACAGGCGGCAAGAATGAAAAACTGTTTTTT. This translates into CASSLFTGGKNEKLFF.